Listed below are T cell receptor beta chains from one sample, sequenced in a study of cytomegalovirus exposure and HLA in healthy donors. Sequencing was performed with immunoSEQ multiplex PCR; in TCRdb, only in-frame clones are kept and a portion is missing. The sample consists of about 110,000 clones, 60% to 85% of them appearing once. Input material: PBMCs. Receptors originate from a woman in her sixties or seventies in good health and CMV-seropositive. Each CDR3 is given with its conserved first and last residue. The D gene is left open where the match is weak. Rows give clone size only sometimes, using once, few, many, or a class for an expanded clone.

TRBJ2-7 | NA | TRBV28 | TRBD2 | CASSLAASGTNVGEQYF | TGTGCCAGCAGTTTAGCGGCTAGCGGGACTAACGTGGGCGAGCAGTACTTC
TRBJ2-3 | NA | TRBV7-2 | NA | CASSRGSGPSTDTQYF | TGTGCCAGCAGCCGTGGTAGCGGCCCTAGCACAGATACGCAGTATTTT
TRBJ1-4 | NA | TRBV15 | TRBD1 | CATSRVRQGSEKLFF | TGTGCCACCAGCAGAGTGAGACAGGGCAGTGAAAAACTGTTTTTT
TRBJ1-4 | few | TRBV19 | TRBD1 | CASSPGQGGWLFF | TGTGCCAGTAGCCCGGGACAGGGTGGATGGCTGTTTTTT
TRBJ2-7 | NA | TRBV7-9 | NA | CASTQGVGSYEQYF | TGTGCCAGCACCCAGGGTGTCGGCTCCTACGAGCAGTACTTC
TRBJ1-4 | NA | TRBV4-2 | TRBD1 | CASSQEFSRTGDNEKLFF | TGTGCCAGCAGCCAAGAGTTTTCACGGACAGGGGATAACGAAAAACTGTTTTTT
TRBJ1-2 | NA | TRBV28 | NA | CASSSEHVYGYTF | TGTGCCAGCAGTAGCGAGCACGTCTATGGCTACACCTTC
TRBJ2-5 | NA | TRBV18 | TRBD2 | CASSPRLAGQETQYF | TGTGCCAGCTCACCACGCCTAGCGGGACAAGAGACCCAGTACTTC
TRBJ2-3 | NA | TRBV29-1 | TRBD2 | CSVEIFQREGRDTQYF | TGCAGCGTTGAAATCTTCCAGCGGGAGGGCCGGGATACGCAGTATTTT
TRBJ2-5 | once | TRBV7-9 | NA | CASSLRQQETQYF | TGTGCCAGCAGCTTAAGACAGCAAGAGACCCAGTACTTC
TRBJ2-7 | NA | TRBV2 | TRBD2 | CASDSGKNEQYF | TGTGCCAGCGATAGCGGGAAGAACGAGCAGTACTTC
TRBJ2-3 | NA | TRBV27 | NA | CASSLQLATDTQYF | TGTGCCAGCAGTTTACAGCTAGCCACAGATACGCAGTATTTT
TRBJ1-3 | NA | TRBV6-1 | NA | CASKVQGGNTIYF | TGTGCCAGCAAGGTTCAGGGAGGAAACACCATATATTTT
TRBJ1-4 | NA | TRBV18 | TRBD1 | CASSPPGQGNEKLFF | TGTGCCAGCTCACCACCAGGACAGGGGAATGAAAAACTGTTTTTT
TRBJ2-5 | once | TRBV18 | NA | CASSPLSPETQYF | TGTGCCAGCTCACCACTGAGCCCGGAGACCCAGTACTTC
TRBJ2-1 | NA | TRBV6-1 | TRBD2 | CASSTRLAGVDEQFF | TGTGCCAGCAGTACCCGACTAGCGGGAGTCGATGAGCAGTTCTTC
TRBJ1-3 | NA | TRBV5-4 | NA | CASSLLPGVDGNTIYF | TGTGCCAGCAGCTTGTTGCCCGGGGTTGATGGAAACACCATATATTTT
TRBJ2-7 | once | TRBV7-6 | TRBD2 | CASSLRTPRWAGDEQYF | TGTGCCAGCAGCTTGCGAACACCTAGGTGGGCGGGAGACGAGCAGTACTTC
TRBJ2-5 | NA | TRBV9 | NA | CASSVTGSASGETQYF | TGTGCCAGCAGCGTCACGGGATCAGCGTCGGGAGAGACCCAGTACTTC
TRBJ2-5 | NA | TRBV27 | TRBD2 | CASSSPTSGRGETQYF | TGTGCCAGCAGTTCCCCGACTAGCGGGAGGGGGGAGACCCAGTACTTC
TRBJ1-4 | NA | TRBV5-1 | NA | CASSLGTATNEKLFF | TGCGCCAGCAGCTTGGGAACAGCAACTAATGAAAAACTGTTTTTT
TRBJ2-1 | NA | TRBV7-2 | TRBD2 | CASIAGGFYNEQFF | TGTGCCAGCATCGCGGGAGGGTTCTACAATGAGCAGTTCTTC
TRBJ1-2 | once | TRBV28 | TRBD1 | CASSLGDRDNGYTF | TGTGCCAGCAGCTTAGGGGACAGGGATAATGGCTACACCTTC
TRBJ2-3 | many | TRBV27 | NA | CASRRPAGTGTQYF | TGTGCCAGCAGGAGACCCGCGGGCACGGGTACGCAGTATTTT
TRBJ2-1 | NA | TRBV10-3 | NA | CAISAVFYNEQFF | TGTGCCATCAGTGCGGTTTTCTACAATGAGCAGTTCTTC
TRBJ1-4 | few | TRBV6-5 | NA | CASRFGGAGNEKLFF | TGTGCCAGCCGATTTGGGGGGGCTGGTAATGAAAAACTGTTTTTT
TRBJ2-7 | NA | TRBV27 | TRBD2 | CASRTGTSSNRRHEQYF | TGTGCCAGCAGGACCGGGACTAGCTCCAATCGGCGCCACGAGCAGTACTTC
TRBJ2-7 | NA | TRBV4-1 | TRBD1 | CASSQRTGGVSYEQYF | TGCGCCAGCAGCCAACGGACAGGGGGCGTTTCCTACGAGCAGTACTTC
TRBJ1-1 | NA | TRBV13 | TRBD1 | CASSLDRDRGRINTEAFF | TGTGCCAGCAGCTTAGATCGGGACAGGGGGCGAATAAACACTGAAGCTTTCTTT
TRBJ2-5 | once | TRBV4-2 | TRBD2 | CASSPLLAGAVGETQYF | TGTGCCAGCAGCCCGCTCCTAGCGGGAGCAGTAGGGGAGACCCAGTACTTC
TRBJ1-2 | NA | TRBV9 | TRBD1 | CASSTQTGVGVYGYTF | TGTGCCAGCAGCACCCAAACAGGGGTCGGCGTCTATGGCTACACCTTC
TRBJ2-5 | few | TRBV6-5 | TRBD1 | CASRRTGTGVETQYF | TGTGCCAGCAGGAGAACCGGGACAGGGGTAGAGACCCAGTACTTC
TRBJ2-1 | NA | TRBV6-5 | TRBD2 | CASRLAGNNEQFF | TGTGCCAGCCGGCTAGCGGGAAACAATGAGCAGTTCTTC
TRBJ2-6 | NA | TRBV7-8 | NA | CASSANSGANVLTF | TGTGCCAGCAGCGCGAACTCTGGGGCCAACGTCCTGACTTTC
TRBJ2-1 | once | TRBV7-2 | TRBD2 | CASSFGTTEQFF | TGTGCCAGCAGCTTCGGGACTACTGAGCAGTTCTTC
TRBJ2-7 | NA | TRBV11-2 | TRBD2 | CASSYGLAGVMYEQYF | TGTGCCAGCAGCTACGGACTAGCGGGAGTCATGTACGAGCAGTACTTC
TRBJ2-1 | NA | TRBV29-1 | NA | CSVRRGYNEQFF | TGCAGCGTCCGGCGGGGATACAATGAGCAGTTCTTC
TRBJ2-7 | NA | TRBV27 | TRBD1 | CASSWGGTGAYEQYF | TGTGCCAGCAGTTGGGGCGGGACAGGGGCCTACGAGCAGTACTTC
TRBJ2-7 | once | TRBV28 | NA | CASSLRGRSTYEQYF | TGTGCCAGCAGTTTACGTGGGCGTTCGACCTACGAGCAGTACTTC
TRBJ2-4 | NA | TRBV6-1 | TRBD2 | CASSGGTSGKNIQYF | TGTGCCAGCAGTGGGGGGACTAGCGGGAAAAACATTCAGTACTTC